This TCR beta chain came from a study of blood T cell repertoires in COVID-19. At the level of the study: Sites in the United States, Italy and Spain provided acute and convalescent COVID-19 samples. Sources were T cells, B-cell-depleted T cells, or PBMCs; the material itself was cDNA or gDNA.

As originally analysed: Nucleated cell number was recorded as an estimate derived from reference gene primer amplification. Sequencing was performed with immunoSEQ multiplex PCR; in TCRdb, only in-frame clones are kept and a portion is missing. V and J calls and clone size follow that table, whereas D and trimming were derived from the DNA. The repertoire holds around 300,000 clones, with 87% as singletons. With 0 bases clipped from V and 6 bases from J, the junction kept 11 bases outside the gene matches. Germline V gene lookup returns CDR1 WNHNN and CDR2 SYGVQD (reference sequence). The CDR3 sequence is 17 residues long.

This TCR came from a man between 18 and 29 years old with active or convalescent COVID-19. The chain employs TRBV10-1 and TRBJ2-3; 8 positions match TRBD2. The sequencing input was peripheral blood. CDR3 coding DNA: TGCGCCAGCAGTGAGTCGGGAGTAGCGGGGAAATTCGATACGCAGTATTTT. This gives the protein CASSESGVAGKFDTQYF.